The rows below give T cell receptor beta chains drawn from one sample of a study of CD8 T cells in Susac syndrome. TCRdb called the immunoSEQ multiplex PCR reads again in MiXCR, with one record for every CDR3 protein. The profile covers fewer than 350,000 distinct CDR3 sequences, with roughly 85% appearing a single time and 0.2% to 0.25% taken by the ten largest. Material for sequencing was CD8+ T cells from PBMCs. Receptor source: a human donor with multiple sclerosis. Each CDR3 is given with its conserved first and last residue. Fields, in order: CDR3 DNA, CDR3 protein, D gene, V gene, clone size, CDR3 length, J gene. A D gene is named only where the DNA matches it firmly. Not all rows give a size; the values are once, few, many and, for expanded clones, a class.

cdr3_nt: TGTGCCAGCAGCTTGATGGGCGTCACCCTGGAGGAGCAGTACTTC
cdr3_aa: CASSLMGVTLEEQYF
d_call: NA
v_call: TRBV5-4
clone_size: NA
cdr3_length: 15
j_call: TRBJ2-7

cdr3_nt: TGTGCCAGCAGCCCACCCCCAGATACGCAGTATTTT
cdr3_aa: CASSPPPDTQYF
d_call: NA
v_call: TRBV7-8
clone_size: NA
cdr3_length: 12
j_call: TRBJ2-3

cdr3_nt: TGCAGTGCTGGGTCTGGGGAGGGGCCTTACTACAATGAGCAGTTCTTC
cdr3_aa: CSAGSGEGPYYNEQFF
d_call: TRBD2
v_call: TRBV20-1
clone_size: NA
cdr3_length: 16
j_call: TRBJ2-1

cdr3_nt: TGCGCCAGCAGCCAGGCTCTAGGGGCTGAAACAGATACGCAGTATTTT
cdr3_aa: CASSQALGAETDTQYF
d_call: NA
v_call: TRBV4-3
clone_size: NA
cdr3_length: 16
j_call: TRBJ2-3

cdr3_nt: TGTGCCAGCAGCCGGGGGGGCTTCTACAATGAGCAGTTCTTC
cdr3_aa: CASSRGGFYNEQFF
d_call: TRBD2
v_call: TRBV7-7
clone_size: NA
cdr3_length: 14
j_call: TRBJ2-1

cdr3_nt: TGCGCCAGCGCCTCGGGAGATGGGACAGATACGCAGTATTTT
cdr3_aa: CASASGDGTDTQYF
d_call: NA
v_call: TRBV5-1
clone_size: NA
cdr3_length: 14
j_call: TRBJ2-3

cdr3_nt: TGTGCCAGCAGCCAAATCGACGTCCTGACTTTC
cdr3_aa: CASSQIDVLTF
d_call: NA
v_call: TRBV3-1
clone_size: NA
cdr3_length: 11
j_call: TRBJ2-6

cdr3_nt: TGCAGCGTTGAAGGGACAGAAAGCTCCTACAATGAGCAGTTCTTC
cdr3_aa: CSVEGTESSYNEQFF
d_call: NA
v_call: TRBV29-1
clone_size: NA
cdr3_length: 15
j_call: TRBJ2-1

cdr3_nt: TGTGCCAGCAGCCTAGGGGAGGGGGCCTGGCATCAGCCCCAGCATTTT
cdr3_aa: CASSLGEGAWHQPQHF
d_call: TRBD1
v_call: TRBV9
clone_size: NA
cdr3_length: 16
j_call: TRBJ1-5

cdr3_nt: TGCAGCGTTGCCTACCCTTTTCCGACCTACAATGAGCAGTTCTTC
cdr3_aa: CSVAYPFPTYNEQFF
d_call: NA
v_call: TRBV29-1
clone_size: NA
cdr3_length: 15
j_call: TRBJ2-1

cdr3_nt: TGTGCCAGCAGTCAACTAGCGGGGCCCTACAATGAGCAGTTCTTC
cdr3_aa: CASSQLAGPYNEQFF
d_call: TRBD2
v_call: TRBV6-5
clone_size: NA
cdr3_length: 15
j_call: TRBJ2-1

cdr3_nt: TGTGCCAGCAGCTTGGTTGGGGATGCATCAAAACTGTTTTTT
cdr3_aa: CASSLVGDASKLFF
d_call: NA
v_call: TRBV5-6
clone_size: NA
cdr3_length: 14
j_call: TRBJ1-4

cdr3_nt: TGTGCCAGTAATTCTGCGGAACCATCGAGGTCCTACAATGAGCAGTTCTTC
cdr3_aa: CASNSAEPSRSYNEQFF
d_call: NA
v_call: TRBV19
clone_size: NA
cdr3_length: 17
j_call: TRBJ2-1

cdr3_nt: TGTGCCAGCAGTTCCTTAACGGGAGAAGAGACCCAGTACTTC
cdr3_aa: CASSSLTGEETQYF
d_call: NA
v_call: TRBV28
clone_size: NA
cdr3_length: 14
j_call: TRBJ2-5

cdr3_nt: TGTGCCATCAAGATCGGGAGAGGGCATACGCAGTATTTT
cdr3_aa: CAIKIGRGHTQYF
d_call: NA
v_call: TRBV28
clone_size: NA
cdr3_length: 13
j_call: TRBJ2-3

cdr3_nt: TGCAGCGTTGAAGATGGGCCAGGCCTTGAAGCTTTCTTT
cdr3_aa: CSVEDGPGLEAFF
d_call: NA
v_call: TRBV29-1
clone_size: NA
cdr3_length: 13
j_call: TRBJ1-1

cdr3_nt: TGTGCCAGCAGTTCGCCAGATGGGGCGGGACCACTCGATACGCAGTATTTT
cdr3_aa: CASSSPDGAGPLDTQYF
d_call: NA
v_call: TRBV12-3/TRBV12-4
clone_size: NA
cdr3_length: 17
j_call: TRBJ2-3

cdr3_nt: TGTGCCAGCAGCTTAGGGGTTGTTGATAGGTACGAGCAGTACTTC
cdr3_aa: CASSLGVVDRYEQYF
d_call: NA
v_call: TRBV7-9
clone_size: NA
cdr3_length: 15
j_call: TRBJ2-7

cdr3_nt: TGTGCCACTGCCGGGACTAGCACAGATACGCAGTATTTT
cdr3_aa: CATAGTSTDTQYF
d_call: NA
v_call: TRBV6-1
clone_size: few
cdr3_length: 13
j_call: TRBJ2-3

cdr3_nt: TGTGCCAGCAGCCCAGTGACAGGGGCACAGCCCCAGCATTTT
cdr3_aa: CASSPVTGAQPQHF
d_call: TRBD1
v_call: TRBV5-5
clone_size: NA
cdr3_length: 14
j_call: TRBJ1-5

cdr3_nt: TGTGCCAGCAGCCTTAGAGACGGGAGCTCCTACAATGAGCAGTTCTTC
cdr3_aa: CASSLRDGSSYNEQFF
d_call: NA
v_call: TRBV3-1
clone_size: NA
cdr3_length: 16
j_call: TRBJ2-1

cdr3_nt: TGTGCCAGCAGTTCCCGGGGGAAGTGGTCACCCCTCCACTTT
cdr3_aa: CASSSRGKWSPLHF
d_call: NA
v_call: TRBV27
clone_size: NA
cdr3_length: 14
j_call: TRBJ1-6

cdr3_nt: TGTGCCAGCAGTTTAGGCTCACGGGATACGCAGTATTTT
cdr3_aa: CASSLGSRDTQYF
d_call: NA
v_call: TRBV6-2/TRBV6-3
clone_size: NA
cdr3_length: 13
j_call: TRBJ2-3

cdr3_nt: TGTGCCACCAGCAGAGTAGCCGGGGCCAACGTCCTGACTTTC
cdr3_aa: CATSRVAGANVLTF
d_call: NA
v_call: TRBV15
clone_size: NA
cdr3_length: 14
j_call: TRBJ2-6

cdr3_nt: TGCGCCAGCAGCTCAGCGGGGTCCTACAATGAGCAGTTCTTC
cdr3_aa: CASSSAGSYNEQFF
d_call: TRBD2
v_call: TRBV5-1
clone_size: NA
cdr3_length: 14
j_call: TRBJ2-1

cdr3_nt: TGTGCCAGCAGTTTCGACAGGTTCACTGGCGAGCAGTACTTC
cdr3_aa: CASSFDRFTGEQYF
d_call: NA
v_call: TRBV27
clone_size: NA
cdr3_length: 14
j_call: TRBJ2-7